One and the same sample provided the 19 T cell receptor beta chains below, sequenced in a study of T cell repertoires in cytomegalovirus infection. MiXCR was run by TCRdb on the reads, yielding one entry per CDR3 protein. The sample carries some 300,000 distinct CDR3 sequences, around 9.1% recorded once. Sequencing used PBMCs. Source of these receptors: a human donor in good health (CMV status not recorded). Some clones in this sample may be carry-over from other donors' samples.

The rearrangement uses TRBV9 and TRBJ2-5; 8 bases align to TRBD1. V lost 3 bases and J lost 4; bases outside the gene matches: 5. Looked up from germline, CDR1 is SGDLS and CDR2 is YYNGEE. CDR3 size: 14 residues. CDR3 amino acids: CASSESGGRETQYF. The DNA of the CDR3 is TGTGCCAGCAGCGAATCAGGGGGCAGAGAGACCCAGTACTTC.

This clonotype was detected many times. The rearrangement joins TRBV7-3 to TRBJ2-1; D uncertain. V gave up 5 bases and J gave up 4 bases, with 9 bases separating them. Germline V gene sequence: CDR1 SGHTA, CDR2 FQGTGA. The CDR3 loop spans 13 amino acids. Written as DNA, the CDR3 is TGTGCCAGCAGCCCTACACAGTACAATGAGCAGTTCTTC. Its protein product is CASSPTQYNEQFF.

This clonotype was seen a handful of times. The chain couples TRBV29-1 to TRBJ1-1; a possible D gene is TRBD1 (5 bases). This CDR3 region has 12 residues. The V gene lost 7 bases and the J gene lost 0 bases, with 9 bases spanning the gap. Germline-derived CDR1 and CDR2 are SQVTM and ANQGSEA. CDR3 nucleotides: TGCAGCGGAGGGGCGGTGAACACTGAAGCTTTCTTT. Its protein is CSGGAVNTEAFF.

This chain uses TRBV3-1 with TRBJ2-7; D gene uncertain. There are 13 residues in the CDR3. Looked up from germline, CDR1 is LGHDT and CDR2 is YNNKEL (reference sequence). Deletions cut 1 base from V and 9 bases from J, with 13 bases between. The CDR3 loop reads CASSQGATSAQYV. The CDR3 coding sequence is TGTGCCAGCAGCCAAGGAGCGACCTCGGCGCAGTACGTC.

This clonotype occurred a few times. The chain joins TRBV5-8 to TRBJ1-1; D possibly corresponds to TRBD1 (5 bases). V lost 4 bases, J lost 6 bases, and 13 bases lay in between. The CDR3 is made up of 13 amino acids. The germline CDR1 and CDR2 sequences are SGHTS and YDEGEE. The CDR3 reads CASSPMVGAEAFF. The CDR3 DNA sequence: TGTGCCAGCAGCCCTATGGTAGGGGCTGAAGCTTTCTTT. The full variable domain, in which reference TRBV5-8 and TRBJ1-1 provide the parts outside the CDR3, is EAGVTQSPTHLIKTRGQQATLRCSPISGHTSVYWYQQALGLGLQFLLWYDEGEERNRGNFPPRFSGRQFPNYSSELNVNALELEDSALYLCASSPMVGAEAFFGQGTRLTVV.

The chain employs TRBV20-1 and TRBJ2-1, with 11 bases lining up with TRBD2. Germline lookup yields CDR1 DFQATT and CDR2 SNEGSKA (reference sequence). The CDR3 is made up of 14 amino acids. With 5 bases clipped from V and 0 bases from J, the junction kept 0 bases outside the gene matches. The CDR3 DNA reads TGCAGTGCTCTAGCGGGGGGCTCCTACAATGAGCAGTTCTTC. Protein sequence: CSALAGGSYNEQFF.

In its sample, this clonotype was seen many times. CDR3 DNA: TGCAGTGCTAGAGATCTACTAGCGGGGGCGATCGTACGAGAGACCCAGTACTTC. This sequence encodes CSARDLLAGAIVRETQYF. The rearrangement joins TRBV20-1 to TRBJ2-5, with 11 bases identical to TRBD2. CDR1 is DFQATT and CDR2 is SNEGSKA in the germline V gene (reference sequence). The CDR3 runs 18 residues. The V and J ends lost 0 bases and 4 bases, in that order; junction bases with no gene match: 13.

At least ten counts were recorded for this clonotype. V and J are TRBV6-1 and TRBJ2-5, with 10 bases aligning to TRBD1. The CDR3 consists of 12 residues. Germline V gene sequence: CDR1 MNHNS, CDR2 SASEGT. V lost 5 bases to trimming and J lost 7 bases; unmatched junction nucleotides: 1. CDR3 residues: CASSRDRGTQYF. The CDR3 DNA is TGTGCCAGCAGTCGGGACAGGGGGACCCAGTACTTC.

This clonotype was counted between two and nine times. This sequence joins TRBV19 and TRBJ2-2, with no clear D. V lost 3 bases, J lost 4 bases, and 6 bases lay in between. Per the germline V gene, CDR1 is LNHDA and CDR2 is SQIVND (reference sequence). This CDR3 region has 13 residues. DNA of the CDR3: TGTGCCAGTAGTATGGAACCCACCGGGGAGCTGTTTTTT. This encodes CASSMEPTGELFF.

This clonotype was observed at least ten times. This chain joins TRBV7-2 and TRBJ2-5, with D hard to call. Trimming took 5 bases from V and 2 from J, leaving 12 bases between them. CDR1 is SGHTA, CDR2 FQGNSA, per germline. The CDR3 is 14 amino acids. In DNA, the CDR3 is TGTGCCAGCAGCCCCTGGGCGGAACAAGAGACCCAGTACTTC. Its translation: CASSPWAEQETQYF. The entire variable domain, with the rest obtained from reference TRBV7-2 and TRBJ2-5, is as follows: GAGVSQSPSNKVTEKGKDVELRCDPISGHTALYWYRQSLGQGLEFLIYFQGNSAPDKSGLPSDRFSAERTGGSVSTLTIQRTQQEDSAVYLCASSPWAEQETQYFGPGTRLLVL.

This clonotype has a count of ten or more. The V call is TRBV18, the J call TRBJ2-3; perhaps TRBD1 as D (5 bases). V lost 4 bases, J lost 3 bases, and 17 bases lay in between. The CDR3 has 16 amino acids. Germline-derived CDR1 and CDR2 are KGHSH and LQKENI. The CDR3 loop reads CASSLPAGFETDTQYF. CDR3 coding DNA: TGTGCCAGCTCACTACCGGCAGGGTTTGAGACAGATACGCAGTATTTT.

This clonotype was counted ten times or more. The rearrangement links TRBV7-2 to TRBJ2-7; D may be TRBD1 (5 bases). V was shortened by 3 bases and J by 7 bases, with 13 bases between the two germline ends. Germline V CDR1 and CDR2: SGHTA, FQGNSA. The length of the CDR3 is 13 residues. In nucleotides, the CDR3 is TGTGCCAGCAGCTTGGTACCTTACAGGGAGCAGTACTTC. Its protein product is CASSLVPYREQYF. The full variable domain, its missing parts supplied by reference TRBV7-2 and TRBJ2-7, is GAGVSQSPSNKVTEKGKDVELRCDPISGHTALYWYRQSLGQGLEFLIYFQGNSAPDKSGLPSDRFSAERTGGSVSTLTIQRTQQEDSAVYLCASSLVPYREQYFGPGTRLTVT.

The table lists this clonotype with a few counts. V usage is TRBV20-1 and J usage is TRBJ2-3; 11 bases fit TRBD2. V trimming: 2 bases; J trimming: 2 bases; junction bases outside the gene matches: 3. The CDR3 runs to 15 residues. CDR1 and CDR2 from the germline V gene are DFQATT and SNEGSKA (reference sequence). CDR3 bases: TGCAGTGCTAGATCGGGACTAGCGGTCACAGATACGCAGTATTTT. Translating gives CSARSGLAVTDTQYF.

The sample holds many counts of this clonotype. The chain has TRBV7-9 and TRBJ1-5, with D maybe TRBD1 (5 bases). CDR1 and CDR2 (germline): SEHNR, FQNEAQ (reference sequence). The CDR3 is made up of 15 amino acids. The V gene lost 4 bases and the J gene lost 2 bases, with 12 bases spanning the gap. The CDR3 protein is CASSSTGTGNQPQHF. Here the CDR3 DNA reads TGTGCCAGCAGCTCCACAGGCACCGGCAATCAGCCCCAGCATTTT.

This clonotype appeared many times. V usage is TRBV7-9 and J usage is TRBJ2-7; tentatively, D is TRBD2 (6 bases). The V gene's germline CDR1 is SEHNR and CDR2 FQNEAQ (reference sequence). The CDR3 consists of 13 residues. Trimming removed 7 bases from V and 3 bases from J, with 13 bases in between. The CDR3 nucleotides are TGTGCCAGCATAGGCGGGACGGACTACGAGCAGTACTTC. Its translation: CASIGGTDYEQYF. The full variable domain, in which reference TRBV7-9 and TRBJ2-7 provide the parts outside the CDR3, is DTGVSQNPRHKITKRGQNVTFRCDPISEHNRLYWYRQTLGQGPEFLTYFQNEAQLEKSRLLSDRFSAERPKGSFSTLEIQRTEQGDSAMYLCASIGGTDYEQYFGPGTRLTVT.

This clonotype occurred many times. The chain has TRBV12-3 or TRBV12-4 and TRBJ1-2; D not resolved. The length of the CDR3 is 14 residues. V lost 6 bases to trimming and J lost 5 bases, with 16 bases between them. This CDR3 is CASRRGPAGYGYTF. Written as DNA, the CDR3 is TGTGCCAGCAGACGAGGTCCGGCCGGGTATGGCTACACCTTC.

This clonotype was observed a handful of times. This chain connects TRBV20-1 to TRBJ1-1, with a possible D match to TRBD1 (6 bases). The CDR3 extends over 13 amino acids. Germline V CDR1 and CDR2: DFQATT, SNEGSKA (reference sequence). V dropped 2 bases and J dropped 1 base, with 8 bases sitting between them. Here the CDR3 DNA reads TGCAGTGCTAGAACGGACAGGAACACTGAAGCTTTCTTT. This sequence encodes CSARTDRNTEAFF.

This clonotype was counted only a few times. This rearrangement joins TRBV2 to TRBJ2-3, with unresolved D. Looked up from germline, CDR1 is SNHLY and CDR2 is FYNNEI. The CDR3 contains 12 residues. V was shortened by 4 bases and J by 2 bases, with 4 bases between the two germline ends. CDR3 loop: CASSGPTDTQYF. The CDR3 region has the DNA TGTGCCAGCAGTGGACCCACAGATACGCAGTATTTT.

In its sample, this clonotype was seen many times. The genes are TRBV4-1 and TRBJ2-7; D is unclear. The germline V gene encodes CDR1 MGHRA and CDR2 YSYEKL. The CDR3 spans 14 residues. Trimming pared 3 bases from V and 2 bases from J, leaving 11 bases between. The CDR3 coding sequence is TGCGCCAGCAGCCAGGACGTCAGAACCTACGAGCAGTACGTC. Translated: CASSQDVRTYEQYV.